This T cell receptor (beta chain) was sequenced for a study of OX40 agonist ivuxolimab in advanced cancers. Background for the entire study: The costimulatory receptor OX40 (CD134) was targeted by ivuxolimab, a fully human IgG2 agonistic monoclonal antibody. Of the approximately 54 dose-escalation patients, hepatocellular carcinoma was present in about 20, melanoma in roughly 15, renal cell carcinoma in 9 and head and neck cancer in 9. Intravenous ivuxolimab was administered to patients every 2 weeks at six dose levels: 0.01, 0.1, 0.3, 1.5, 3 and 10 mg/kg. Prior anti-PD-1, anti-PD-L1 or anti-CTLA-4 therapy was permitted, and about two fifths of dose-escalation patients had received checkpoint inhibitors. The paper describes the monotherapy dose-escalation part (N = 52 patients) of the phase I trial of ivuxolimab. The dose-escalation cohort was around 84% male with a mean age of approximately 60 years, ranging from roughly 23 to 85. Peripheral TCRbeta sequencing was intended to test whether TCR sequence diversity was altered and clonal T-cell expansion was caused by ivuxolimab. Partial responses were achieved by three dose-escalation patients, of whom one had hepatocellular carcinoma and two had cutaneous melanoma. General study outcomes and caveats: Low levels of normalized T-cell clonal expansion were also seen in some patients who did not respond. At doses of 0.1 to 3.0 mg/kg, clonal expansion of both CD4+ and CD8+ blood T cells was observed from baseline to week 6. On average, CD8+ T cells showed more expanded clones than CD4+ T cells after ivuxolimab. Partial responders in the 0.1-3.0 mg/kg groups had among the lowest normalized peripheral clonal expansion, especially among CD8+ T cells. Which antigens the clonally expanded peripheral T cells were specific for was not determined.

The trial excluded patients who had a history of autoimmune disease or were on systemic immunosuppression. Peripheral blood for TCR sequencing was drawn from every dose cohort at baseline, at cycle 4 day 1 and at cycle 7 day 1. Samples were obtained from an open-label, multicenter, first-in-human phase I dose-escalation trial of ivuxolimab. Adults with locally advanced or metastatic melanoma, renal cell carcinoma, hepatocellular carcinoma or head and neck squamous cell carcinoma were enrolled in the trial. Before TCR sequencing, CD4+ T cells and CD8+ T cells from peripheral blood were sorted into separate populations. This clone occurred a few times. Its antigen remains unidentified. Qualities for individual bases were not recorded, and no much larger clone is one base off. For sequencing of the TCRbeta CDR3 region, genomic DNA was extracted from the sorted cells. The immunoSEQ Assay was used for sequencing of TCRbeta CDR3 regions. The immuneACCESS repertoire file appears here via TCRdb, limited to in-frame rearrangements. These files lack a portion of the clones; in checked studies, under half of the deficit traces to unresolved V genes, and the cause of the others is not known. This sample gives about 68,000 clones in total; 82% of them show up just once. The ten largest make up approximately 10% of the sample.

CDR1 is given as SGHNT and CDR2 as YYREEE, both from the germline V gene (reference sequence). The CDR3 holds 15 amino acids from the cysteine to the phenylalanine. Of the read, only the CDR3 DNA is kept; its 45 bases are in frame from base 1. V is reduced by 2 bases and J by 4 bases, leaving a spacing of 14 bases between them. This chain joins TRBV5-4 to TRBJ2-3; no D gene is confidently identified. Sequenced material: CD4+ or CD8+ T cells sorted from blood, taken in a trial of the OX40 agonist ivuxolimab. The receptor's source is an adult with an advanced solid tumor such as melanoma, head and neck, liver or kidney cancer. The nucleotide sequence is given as TGTGCCAGCAGCTTTGCCCTTACCGCTGCAGATACGCAGTATTTT. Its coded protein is CASSFALTAADTQYF.